This entry features one TCR beta chain sequence. These data belong to a study of blood T cell repertoires in COVID-19. From germline, CDR1 is SGHAT and CDR2 FQNNGV. The V end was cut by 7 bases, the J end by 5 bases, with 12 bases between. The CDR3 is 13 residues long. TCRdb keeps only in-frame clones here, not all; method: immunoSEQ multiplex PCR. The sample carries some 200,000 clones, less than 95% recorded once. One Seattle source followed patients from active infection through their disease course. This sequence originates from a man younger than 45 with COVID-19, enrolled during active disease. The chain carries TRBV11-2 and TRBJ2-1; a weak D match, TRBD2 (5 bases). Input material: peripheral blood. The CDR3, as DNA: TGTGCCAGCACCAGCAACGGGGACAATGAGCAGTTCTTC. Residues: CASTSNGDNEQFF. Using reference TRBV11-2 and TRBJ2-1 for the parts outside the CDR3, the full variable domain is EAGVAQSPRYKIIEKRQSVAFWCNPISGHATLYWYQQILGQGPKLLIQFQNNGVVDDSQLPKDRFSAERLKGVDSTLKIQPAKLEDSAVYLCASTSNGDNEQFFGPGTRLTVL.